These 30 T cell receptor beta chains share one sample of origin, sequenced in a study of cytomegalovirus exposure and HLA in healthy donors. TCRdb's copy holds only in-frame clones and misses some; the assay was immunoSEQ multiplex PCR. The table records 70,000 to 75,000 clones, around 94% of them present only once. Material for sequencing was PBMCs. These receptors all come from a woman between 18 and 29 years old in good health and CMV-seropositive.

V gene TRBV2 combines with J gene TRBJ2-5; 7 positions agree with TRBD2. The CDR3 is 14 residues long. Germline-derived CDR1 and CDR2 are SNHLY and FYNNEI. V dropped 6 bases and J dropped 5; count of bases not matched to a gene: 9. The CDR3: CASRGGAGRETQYF. For the CDR3, the DNA is TGTGCCAGCAGGGGAGGAGCGGGGAGGGAGACCCAGTACTTC.

This chain connects TRBV5-6 to TRBJ1-2; no reliable D call. V was cut by 0 bases and J by 7 bases, with 10 bases left in between. The CDR3 spans 13 residues. From germline, CDR1 is SGHDT and CDR2 YYEEEE. CDR3 amino acids: CASSLGGSAGYTF. CDR3 DNA: TGTGCCAGCAGCTTGGGAGGGTCTGCTGGCTACACCTTC.

V is TRBV2 and J is TRBJ2-3; 12 positions match TRBD2. The CDR3 contains 16 residues. Germline lookup yields CDR1 SNHLY and CDR2 FYNNEI. V lost 4 bases, J lost 4 bases, and 6 bases stayed unmatched. CDR3 DNA: TGTGCCAGCAGTGTCGGGTCTAGCGGGGGGGCAGATACGCAGTATTTT. It encodes CASSVGSSGGADTQYF.

The V call is TRBV27, the J call TRBJ2-7, with D tentatively TRBD1 (6 bases). CDR3 length equals 14 residues. Germline V gene data show CDR1 as MNHEY and CDR2 as SMNVEV (reference sequence). The V and J ends lost 6 bases and 3 bases respectively, with 15 bases between them. The CDR3, as DNA: TGTGCCAGCAGCTCCCTTGACAGGCACTACGAGCAGTACTTC. It translates to CASSSLDRHYEQYF.

This clone came up once. J is TRBJ2-5 and V is TRBV11-1; TRBD1 aligns across 7 bases. Trimming cost V 5 bases and J 5 bases; bases outside gene matches: 11. This CDR3 is 15 amino acids long. Germline CDR1 reads SGHAT; CDR2 reads FQDESV (reference sequence). CDR3 nucleotides: TGTGCCAGCAGCCAAACCGGGACAGCGATGGAGACCCAGTACTTC. Amino acids: CASSQTGTAMETQYF.

The chain links TRBV28 to TRBJ1-3; TRBD1 agrees at 7 bases. Per the germline V gene, CDR1 is MDHEN and CDR2 is SYDVKM. V gave up 2 bases and J gave up 0 bases; unmatched junction bases: 7. The length of the CDR3 is 17 residues. The CDR3 DNA follows: TGTGCCAGCAGTTTAATCCTCGGGACAGACTCTGGAAACACCATATATTTT. The encoded protein is CASSLILGTDSGNTIYF.

The chain employs TRBV28 and TRBJ1-1; TRBD1 agrees at 7 bases. This CDR3 is built from 15 residues. Germline values: CDR1 MDHEN, CDR2 SYDVKM. The ends lost 2 bases at V and 4 bases at J; junction bases unmatched: 7. The CDR3 protein is CASSLPYRGGTEAFF. In DNA, the CDR3 is TGTGCCAGCAGTTTACCCTACAGGGGCGGCACTGAAGCTTTCTTT.

This clone was observed once. This chain uses TRBV27 with TRBJ2-3, with 9 bases that match TRBD2. The junction had 7 bases not matched to a gene; V was cut back by 4 bases and J by 8 bases. Germline V gene sequence: CDR1 MNHEY, CDR2 SMNVEV (reference sequence). The CDR3 is 14 residues long. The DNA of the CDR3 is TGTGCCAGCAGTTCGTTAGCGGGGGCCCTTACGCAGTATTTT. Protein: CASSSLAGALTQYF.

The rearrangement uses TRBV28 and TRBJ1-5; maybe TRBD1 (6 bases). The CDR3 consists of 16 residues. V shed 4 bases and J shed 0 bases, with 13 bases lying between them. The V gene's germline CDR1 is MDHEN and CDR2 SYDVKM. The DNA for the CDR3 is TGTGCCAGCAGTTCAGATGGGACATCTAGCAATCAGCCCCAGCATTTT. Translating gives CASSSDGTSSNQPQHF. The whole variable domain, remainder taken from reference TRBV28 and TRBJ1-5, is DVKVTQSSRYLVKRTGEKVFLECVQDMDHENMFWYRQDPGLGLRLIYFSYDVKMKEKGDIPEGYSVSREKKERFSLILESASTNQTSMYLCASSSDGTSSNQPQHFGDGTRLSIL.

The chain employs TRBV28 and TRBJ1-2; 7 nucleotides agree with TRBD1. Trimming cost V 6 bases and J 4 bases; bases outside gene matches: 11. The CDR3 loop spans 15 amino acids. Germline assignment: CDR1 MDHEN and CDR2 SYDVKM. This chain's CDR3 is CASSSPTGEIYGYTF. The DNA for the CDR3 is TGTGCCAGCAGCAGTCCAACAGGGGAGATCTATGGCTACACCTTC.

The rearrangement links TRBV28 to TRBJ1-1; D not certain. The CDR3 runs 13 residues. The germline gives CDR1 MDHEN, CDR2 SYDVKM. The ends were cut back, 2 bases at V and 3 bases at J, with 7 bases in the middle. The CDR3 region is CASSLPVYTEAFF. The CDR3 bases are TGTGCCAGCAGTTTACCCGTATACACTGAAGCTTTCTTT.

The chain recombines TRBV6-1 with TRBJ1-2; D is possibly TRBD1 (6 bases). The CDR3 runs 15 residues. V was cut by 7 bases and J by 4 bases, with 19 bases left in between. Germline values: CDR1 MNHNS, CDR2 SASEGT. In DNA, the CDR3 is TGTGCCAGCACCAAACCCCCGGGACACCTCTATGGCTACACCTTC. This codes for CASTKPPGHLYGYTF.

The gene calls are TRBV7-9 and TRBJ1-1; possible D gene TRBD1, 5 bases. V dropped 5 bases and J dropped 7 bases, with 23 bases sitting between them. The CDR3 has 16 residues. CDR1 SEHNR and CDR2 FQNEAQ come from the germline V gene (reference sequence). The CDR3: CASSTTGTRGMDEAFF. The CDR3 DNA reads as TGTGCCAGCAGCACAACAGGAACACGGGGGATGGATGAAGCTTTCTTT.

The chain links TRBV19 to TRBJ2-1, with 8 bases lining up with TRBD1. V was pared by 5 bases and J by 7 bases, with 7 bases of the junction left unmatched. CDR3 length equals 14 residues. Germline-derived CDR1 and CDR2 are LNHDA and SQIVND (reference sequence). CDR3 residues: CASSLRTGKNEQFF. CDR3 bases: TGTGCCAGTAGTCTCCGGACAGGGAAAAATGAGCAGTTCTTC.

Here the CDR3 DNA reads TGTGCCTGGAGTGCAAAAGAGACCCAGTACTTC. Amino acids: CAWSAKETQYF. The rearrangement uses TRBV30 and TRBJ2-5; D call uncertain. The CDR3 is 11 residues long. Between the trimmed V and J ends, which lost 1 base and 3 bases, there was a span of 3 bases. The germline V gene encodes CDR1 GTSNPN and CDR2 SVGIG (reference sequence).

The rearrangement uses TRBV6-1 and TRBJ2-3; possible D gene TRBD2, 5 bases. Deletions cut 2 bases from V and 5 bases from J, with 14 bases between. This CDR3 spans 15 amino acids. Per the germline V gene, CDR1 is MNHNS and CDR2 is SASEGT. The chain's CDR3 is CASSERQRLGDTQYF. CDR3 coding DNA: TGTGCCAGCAGTGAAAGGCAGCGGCTCGGAGATACGCAGTATTTT.

The V call is TRBV28, the J call TRBJ1-2; 10 bases match TRBD1. CDR1 is MDHEN, CDR2 SYDVKM, per germline. The J segment lost 8 bases and the V segment lost 2 bases, leaving 14 bases of the junction unmatched. The CDR3 length is 17 residues. The CDR3 sequence is CASSLPGQGPGGWGYTF. The DNA of the CDR3 is TGTGCCAGCAGTTTACCGGGACAGGGGCCCGGGGGCTGGGGCTACACCTTC.

This chain connects TRBV27 to TRBJ1-1, with 10 bases identical to TRBD1. The CDR3 runs 20 residues. Germline CDR1 MNHEY, CDR2 SMNVEV (reference sequence). V shed 0 bases, J shed 0 bases, and the junction held 13 bases outside the gene matches. CDR3 bases: TGTGCCAGCAGTTTATCCGCCAGATGGGGGACAGGGGCCATGAACACTGAAGCTTTCTTT. It encodes CASSLSARWGTGAMNTEAFF.

This chain uses TRBV12-5 with TRBJ2-7; 8 nucleotides agree with TRBD1. This CDR3 is 15 amino acids long. The germline V gene has CDR1 LGHNT and CDR2 FRNRAP. Unmatched junction bases numbered 4, after V lost 1 base and J lost 2 bases. The CDR3, as DNA: TGTGCTAGTGGTTTGGGGACAGGGTTTACCTACGAGCAGTACTTC. It encodes CASGLGTGFTYEQYF.

The genes are TRBV10-3 and TRBJ1-6, with D hard to call. The CDR3 spans 14 residues. CDR1 ENHRY and CDR2 SYGVKD come from the germline V gene. The ends were cut back, 4 bases at V and 5 bases at J, with 9 bases in the middle. The CDR3 protein is CAISVQQNNSPLHF. The DNA for the CDR3 is TGTGCCATCAGTGTACAGCAGAATAATTCACCCCTCCACTTT.

This chain connects TRBV7-5 to TRBJ1-5. TRBV7-5 is listed as a pseudogene. CDR3 length equals 21 residues. CDR3 in amino acids: CARSLVERRVSWVRSNQPQHF. The CDR3 DNA sequence: TGTGCCAGAAGCTTAGTTGAGCGACGGGTTTCGTGGGTCCGTAGCAATCAGCCCCAGCATTTT.

This sequence joins TRBV14 and TRBJ2-2; 7 bases line up with TRBD1. Germline CDR1 reads SGHDN; CDR2 reads FVKESK. This CDR3 spans 16 amino acids. J was trimmed by 2 bases and V by 1 base; bases with no gene match: 4. The CDR3 DNA sequence: TGTGCCAGCAGCCAAGTGACAGGGCAAAACACCGGGGAGCTGTTTTTT. Its translation: CASSQVTGQNTGELFF.

This chain joins TRBV5-4 and TRBJ2-2, with TRBD2 matching over 7 bases. CDR1 and CDR2 (germline): SGHNT, YYREEE (reference sequence). The CDR3 covers 17 residues. With 4 bases clipped from V and 0 bases from J, the junction kept 9 bases outside the gene matches. CDR3 amino acids: CASSRLADQANTGELFF. Written as DNA, the CDR3 is TGTGCCAGCAGCCGACTAGCAGACCAAGCGAACACCGGGGAGCTGTTTTTT.

CDR3 region: CASSLEGFPGELFF. Written as DNA, the CDR3 is TGTGCCAGCAGTTTGGAGGGGTTCCCCGGGGAGCTGTTTTTT. This chain uses TRBV7-2 with TRBJ2-2; perhaps TRBD2 as D (6 bases). CDR3 length: 14 residues. Trimming pared 6 bases from V and 6 bases from J, leaving 14 bases between. Germline loops: CDR1 SGHTA, CDR2 FQGNSA.

The V gene is TRBV9, the J gene TRBJ1-2; the match to TRBD1 covers 7 bases. J gave up 5 bases and V 6 bases, and 13 bases lay outside the gene matches. CDR3 length equals 15 residues. The germline CDR1 and CDR2 sequences are SGDLS and YYNGEE. CDR3 region: CASTVGDREAYGYTF. The CDR3 bases are TGTGCCAGCACCGTCGGAGACAGGGAGGCGTATGGCTACACCTTC.

The CDR3 loop reads CAWGLYNEQFF. For the CDR3, the DNA is TGTGCCTGGGGACTGTACAATGAGCAGTTCTTC. The rearrangement uses TRBV30 and TRBJ2-1; TRBD2 might be the D (5 bases). Deletions cut 5 bases from V and 4 bases from J, with 6 bases between. Looked up from germline, CDR1 is GTSNPN and CDR2 is SVGIG (reference sequence). The CDR3 has 11 amino acids.

The chain joins TRBV28 to TRBJ1-2, with 9 positions matching TRBD1. The CDR3 is made up of 14 amino acids. Germline CDR1 is MDHEN and CDR2 is SYDVKM. V dropped 3 bases and J dropped 2; count of bases not matched to a gene: 1. This CDR3 is CASSLDRGNYGYTF. The CDR3 DNA reads TGTGCCAGCAGTTTGGACAGGGGCAACTATGGCTACACCTTC.

This clone is a singleton in its sample. The DNA for the CDR3 is TGTGCCTCAACCAGGGGGCTGGGCACTGAAGCTTTCTTT. Translating gives CASTRGLGTEAFF. The V and J genes are TRBV10-3 and TRBJ1-1; TRBD1 matches 8 bases. Per the germline V gene, CDR1 is ENHRY and CDR2 is SYGVKD. The length of the CDR3 is 13 residues. V was clipped by 11 bases and J by 4 bases; unmatched bases: 9.

V gene TRBV28 combines with J gene TRBJ1-5, with D maybe TRBD1 (6 bases). Germline loops: CDR1 MDHEN, CDR2 SYDVKM. Trimming took 0 bases from V and 0 from J, leaving 12 bases between them. The CDR3 loop spans 17 amino acids. The CDR3 DNA reads TGTGCCAGCAGTTTATGGCGGGAGGGGGGTAGCAATCAGCCCCAGCATTTT. Its protein product is CASSLWREGGSNQPQHF.

This chain connects TRBV7-2 to TRBJ2-7; D is possibly TRBD2 (5 bases). Germline CDR1 SGHTA, CDR2 FQGNSA. The CDR3 runs 14 residues. Between the trimmed V and J ends, which lost 5 bases and 2 bases, there was a span of 13 bases. The CDR3, as DNA: TGTGCCAGCAGCCGGCGGGCGGAGACCTACGAGCAGTACTTC. Amino acids: CASSRRAETYEQYF.